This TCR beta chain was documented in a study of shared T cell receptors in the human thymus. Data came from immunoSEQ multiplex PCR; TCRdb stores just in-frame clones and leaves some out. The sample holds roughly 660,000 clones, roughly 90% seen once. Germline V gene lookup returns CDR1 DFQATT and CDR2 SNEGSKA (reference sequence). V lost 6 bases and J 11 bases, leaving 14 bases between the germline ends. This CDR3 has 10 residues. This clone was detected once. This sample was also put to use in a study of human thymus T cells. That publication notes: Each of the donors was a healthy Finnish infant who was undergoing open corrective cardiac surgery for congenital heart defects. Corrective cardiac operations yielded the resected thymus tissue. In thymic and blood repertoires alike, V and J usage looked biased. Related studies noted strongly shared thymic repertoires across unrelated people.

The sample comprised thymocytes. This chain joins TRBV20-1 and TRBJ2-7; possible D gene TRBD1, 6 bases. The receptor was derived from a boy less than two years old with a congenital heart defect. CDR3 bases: TGCAGTGCCAAGGGGGATCTTGAGTACTTC. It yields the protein CSAKGDLEYF.